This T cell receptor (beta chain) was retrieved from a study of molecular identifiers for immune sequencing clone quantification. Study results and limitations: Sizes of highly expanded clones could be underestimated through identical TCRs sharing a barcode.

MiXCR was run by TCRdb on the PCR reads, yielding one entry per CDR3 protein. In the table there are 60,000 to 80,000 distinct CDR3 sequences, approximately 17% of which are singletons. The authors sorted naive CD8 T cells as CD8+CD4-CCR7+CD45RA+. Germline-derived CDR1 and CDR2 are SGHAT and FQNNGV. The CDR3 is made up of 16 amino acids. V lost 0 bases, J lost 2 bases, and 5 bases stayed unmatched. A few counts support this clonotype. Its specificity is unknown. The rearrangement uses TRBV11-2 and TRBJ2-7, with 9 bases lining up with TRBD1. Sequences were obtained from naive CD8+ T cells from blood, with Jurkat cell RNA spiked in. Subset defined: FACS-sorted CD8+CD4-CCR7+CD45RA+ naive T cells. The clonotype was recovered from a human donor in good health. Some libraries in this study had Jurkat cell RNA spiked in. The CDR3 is CASSLDLGTGTYEQYF. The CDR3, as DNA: TGTGCCAGCAGCTTAGATTTAGGGACAGGGACCTACGAGCAGTACTTC.